A selection of T cell receptor beta chains follows, all from one sample in a study of blood T cell repertoires in COVID-19. Some clones are missing from TCRdb's copy, which holds only in-frame ones; the method was immunoSEQ multiplex PCR. This table has 130,000 or so clones, about 86% appearing once. Input material: PBMCs or T cells enriched from blood (not recorded which). All receptors derive from a man between 35 and 55 years old with acute COVID-19. Each CDR3 is given with its conserved first and last residue. The D gene is left open where the match is weak. Clone size is stated in some rows and not others, as once, few, many or a class when expanded.

j_gene	d_gene	abundance	v_gene	CDR3nt	CDR3aa
TRBJ1-1	TRBD1	few	TRBV29-1	TGCAGCGTCCACGGACAGGGTACGGGCACTGAAGCTTTCTTT	CSVHGQGTGTEAFF
TRBJ2-1	NA	NA	TRBV28	TGTGCCAGCAGGACCGGGATCTCCAATGAGCAGTTCTTC	CASRTGISNEQFF
TRBJ2-7	NA	NA	TRBV11-2	TGTGCCAGCAGCTTGGCCGGGACTTCATACAACGAGCAGTACTTC	CASSLAGTSYNEQYF
TRBJ1-2	TRBD1	once	TRBV19	TGTGCCAGTAGCAATATCGGGACAGGGGCCGCCACTAACTATGGCTACACCTTC	CASSNIGTGAATNYGYTF
TRBJ2-5	TRBD1	NA	TRBV7-9	TGTGCCAGCAGCCCCGGGACAGGGGGCCCCGAGACCCAGTACTTC	CASSPGTGGPETQYF
TRBJ2-2	TRBD1	NA	TRBV19	TGTGCCAGTCATGGGACAGCTAAAAACACCGGGGAGCTGTTTTTT	CASHGTAKNTGELFF
TRBJ2-5	TRBD2	NA	TRBV3-1/TRBV3-2	TGTGCCAGCAGCGACTACTTCGGGAGGGGAGAGACCCAGTACTTC	CASSDYFGRGETQYF
TRBJ2-3	NA	NA	TRBV3-1/TRBV3-2	TGTGCCACCCAGGGGAGTTTCACAGATACGCAGTATTTT	CATQGSFTDTQYF
TRBJ2-1	TRBD2	NA	TRBV10-2	TGCGCCAGCAGTGAGCAGCGGGAGACTGAGCAGTTCTTC	CASSEQRETEQFF
TRBJ1-6	NA	NA	TRBV5-4	TGTGCCAGCAGCTTGGGTGGTGGTAGCTCCTATAATTCACCCCTCCACTTT	CASSLGGGSSYNSPLHF
TRBJ2-3	NA	few	TRBV3-1/TRBV3-2	TGTGCCAGCAGCCAGGGAAGGGGCGATACGCAGTATTTT	CASSQGRGDTQYF
TRBJ1-2	NA	NA	TRBV30	TGTGCCTGGACAACGGGAGACTATGGCTACACCTTC	CAWTTGDYGYTF
TRBJ2-1	TRBD2	NA	TRBV10-1	TGCGCCAGCAGACTTGGACTAGCGGGAGGGGTTGAGCAGTTCTTC	CASRLGLAGGVEQFF
TRBJ1-3	NA	NA	TRBV12-5	TGTGCTAGTGGTCCCGGGACAATTGCAGACACCATATATTTT	CASGPGTIADTIYF
TRBJ1-1	NA	NA	TRBV7-3	TGTGCCAGCAGCTTCAAAGGGGATTACACTGAAGCTTTCTTT	CASSFKGDYTEAFF
TRBJ1-1	TRBD1	NA	TRBV19	TGTGCCAGTAGTACCCCGGGACAGGGGGCCGCTGAAGCTTTCTTT	CASSTPGQGAAEAFF
TRBJ1-2	TRBD1	NA	TRBV24-1	TGTGCCACCAGTGATTTCCGGGACAGAGGTGGCTACACCTTC	CATSDFRDRGGYTF
TRBJ2-7	TRBD2	NA	TRBV3-1/TRBV3-2	TGTGCCAGCAGCCCCCGGACTAGCGGGAGTGAATCCTACGAGCAGTACTTC	CASSPRTSGSESYEQYF
TRBJ1-2	NA	NA	TRBV18	TGTGCCAGCTCACCAGAAGGGCGAGGGAACTATGGCTACACCTTC	CASSPEGRGNYGYTF
TRBJ1-5	NA	NA	TRBV2	TGTGCCAGCAGCAATCAGGGAGGGTGGAATCAGCCCCAGCATTTT	CASSNQGGWNQPQHF
TRBJ2-5	TRBD2	NA	TRBV2	TGTGCCAGCAGTGAAGGGTCTAGCGGGGGGGTAGGAGAGACCCAGTACTTC	CASSEGSSGGVGETQYF
TRBJ2-5	TRBD1	NA	TRBV5-1	TGCGCCAGCAGCACAGGGACAGGAAAAGAGACCCAGTACTTC	CASSTGTGKETQYF
TRBJ2-5	TRBD1	NA	TRBV5-6	TGTGCCAGCAGCTCGACAGGGGGCTGGGGAGAGACCCAGTACTTC	CASSSTGGWGETQYF
TRBJ2-1	TRBD2	NA	TRBV10-3	TGTGCCATCAGTGACGCGCGGGGGGAATACAATGAGCAGTTCTTC	CAISDARGEYNEQFF
TRBJ2-5	TRBD2	once	TRBV5-1	TGCGCCAGCAGCTTTGTAGCGGGATCGGAAGAGACCCAGTACTTC	CASSFVAGSEETQYF
TRBJ1-4	NA	NA	TRBV5-1	TGCGCCAGCAGCCCCACCGGGATCATAGAAAAACTGTTTTTT	CASSPTGIIEKLFF